This T cell receptor beta chain is drawn from a study of shared clonotypes between healthy human individuals. Some clones are missing from TCRdb's copy, which holds only in-frame ones; the method was immunoSEQ multiplex PCR. The sample shows over 850,000 clones, around 78% of them seen only once. CDR1 is SGHTA and CDR2 is FQGNSA in the germline V gene. V was clipped by 2 bases and J by 2 bases; unmatched bases: 8. The CDR3 totals 18 residues. This clone was seen a single time. The sample holds other DNA sequences that translate to the same CDR3. This TCR was recovered from a man aged 18 to 29 in good health. Some clones in this sample may be carry-over from other donors' samples. What was sequenced was memory CD4+ T cells from PBMCs. Indicated subset: CD45RA-negative fraction. The chain is built from TRBV7-2 and TRBJ2-3; 12 bases match TRBD2. CDR3 nucleotides: TGTGCCAGCAGCTTAAGAGTACTAGCGGGAGGTTCCACAGATACGCAGTATTTT. Protein sequence: CASSLRVLAGGSTDTQYF. The full variable domain, in which reference TRBV7-2 and TRBJ2-3 provide the parts outside the CDR3, is GAGVSQSPSNKVTEKGKDVELRCDPISGHTALYWYRQSLGQGLEFLIYFQGNSAPDKSGLPSDRFSAERTGGSVSTLTIQRTQQEDSAVYLCASSLRVLAGGSTDTQYFGPGTRLTVL.